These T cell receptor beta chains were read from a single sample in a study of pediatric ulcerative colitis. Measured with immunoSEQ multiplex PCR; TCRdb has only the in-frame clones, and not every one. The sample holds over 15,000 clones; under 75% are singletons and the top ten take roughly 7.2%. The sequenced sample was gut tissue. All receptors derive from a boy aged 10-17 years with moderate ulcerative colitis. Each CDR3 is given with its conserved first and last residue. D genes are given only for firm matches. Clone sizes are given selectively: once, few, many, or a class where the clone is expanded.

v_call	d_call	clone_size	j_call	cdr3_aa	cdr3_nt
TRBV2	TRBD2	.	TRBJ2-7	CASSPLAGGFYEQYF	TGTGCCAGCAGCCCCCTAGCGGGAGGGTTCTACGAGCAGTACTTC
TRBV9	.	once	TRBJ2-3	CASSGTLGTQYF	TGTGCCAGCAGCGGGACATTGGGTACGCAGTATTTT
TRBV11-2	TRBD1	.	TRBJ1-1	CASSAKVRGRASLDTEAFF	TGTGCCAGCAGCGCAAAAGTCAGGGGGCGGGCGTCCTTAGACACTGAAGCTTTCTTT
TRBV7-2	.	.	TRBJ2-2	CASSLKGQNTGELFF	TGTGCCAGCAGCCTAAAAGGACAGAACACCGGGGAGCTGTTTTTT
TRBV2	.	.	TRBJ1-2	CASSDNPGHYGYTF	TGTGCCAGCAGTGACAACCCCGGGCACTATGGCTACACCTTC
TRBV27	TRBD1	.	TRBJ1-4	CASSLVGTANEKLFF	TGTGCCAGCAGTCTGGTCGGGACAGCTAATGAAAAACTGTTTTTT
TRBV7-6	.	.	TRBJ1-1	CASSSTRGLNTEAFF	TGTGCCAGCAGCTCGACAAGGGGGTTGAACACTGAAGCTTTCTTT
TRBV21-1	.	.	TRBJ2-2	CASRGRDRGPYSGELFF	TGTGCCAGCAGAGGCCGTGACAGGGGGCCCTACTCCGGGGAGCTGTTTTTT
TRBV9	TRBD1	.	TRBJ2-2	CASSRRGQSNTGELFF	TGTGCCAGCAGTCGCCGGGGACAGTCGAACACCGGGGAGCTGTTTTTT
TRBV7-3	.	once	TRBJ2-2	CASSLTTGSGAGELFF	TGTGCCAGCAGCTTAACGACGGGATCGGGAGCCGGGGAGCTGTTTTTT
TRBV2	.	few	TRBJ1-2	CASSEARGSTGYTF	TGTGCCAGCAGTGAAGCTCGGGGCAGTACGGGCTACACCTTC
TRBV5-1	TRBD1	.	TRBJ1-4	CASGGQGLSEKLFF	TGCGCCAGCGGGGGACAGGGTTTGAGTGAAAAACTGTTTTTT
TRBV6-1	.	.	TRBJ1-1	CASRVTYSDTEAFF	TGTGCCAGCAGGGTGACATACTCGGACACTGAAGCTTTCTTT
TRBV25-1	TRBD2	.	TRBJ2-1	CASRTSGGSGYNEQFF	TGTGCCAGCAGGACTAGCGGGGGGTCTGGCTACAATGAGCAGTTCTTC
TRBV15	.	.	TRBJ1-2	CATSPPGQTYGYTF	TGTGCCACCAGCCCTCCAGGACAGACCTATGGCTACACCTTC
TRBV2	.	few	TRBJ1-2	CASSDPQGLLYGYTF	TGTGCCAGCAGTGATCCACAGGGTCTTCTCTATGGCTACACCTTC
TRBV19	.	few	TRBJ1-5	CASSLANQPQHF	TGTGCCAGTAGTTTGGCTAATCAGCCCCAGCATTTT
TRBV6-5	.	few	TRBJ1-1	CASSPIKATEAFF	TGTGCCAGCAGTCCCATAAAAGCTACTGAAGCTTTCTTT
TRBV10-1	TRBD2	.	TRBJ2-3	CASSESAASGGTDTQYF	TGCGCCAGCAGTGAGTCGGCGGCTAGCGGGGGCACAGATACGCAGTATTTT
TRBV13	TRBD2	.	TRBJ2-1	CASSKRTSGGEEQFF	TGTGCCAGCAGCAAACGGACTAGCGGGGGGGAAGAGCAGTTCTTC
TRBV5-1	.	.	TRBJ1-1	CASTPGMNTEAFF	TGCGCCAGCACTCCAGGGATGAACACTGAAGCTTTCTTT
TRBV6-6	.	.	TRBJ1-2	CASSYSGNYGYTF	TGTGCCAGCAGTTACTCGGGGAATTATGGCTACACCTTC
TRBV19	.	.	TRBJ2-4	CASTPITGAKNIQYF	TGTGCCAGTACCCCGATAACAGGGGCCAAAAACATTCAGTACTTC
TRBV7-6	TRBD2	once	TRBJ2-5	CASSLEERETRAGETQYF	TGTGCCAGCAGCTTAGAGGAGCGGGAGACCCGAGCGGGAGAGACCCAGTACTTC
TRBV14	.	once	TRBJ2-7	CASSQDLGYEQYF	TGTGCCAGCAGCCAAGATTTGGGTTACGAGCAGTACTTC
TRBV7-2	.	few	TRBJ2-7	CASSGPLPGTNTYEQYF	TGTGCCAGCAGTGGACCCCTCCCCGGGACAAATACCTACGAGCAGTACTTC
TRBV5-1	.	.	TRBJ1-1	CASSLNSEAFF	TGCGCCAGCAGCTTGAACAGTGAAGCTTTCTTT
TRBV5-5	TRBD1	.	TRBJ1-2	CASSLGTGGSNYGYTF	TGTGCCAGCAGCTTGGGGACAGGGGGATCTAACTATGGCTACACCTTC
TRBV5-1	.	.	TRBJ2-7	CASSLSGARYEQYF	TGCGCCAGCAGCTTGTCGGGGGCTAGGTACGAGCAGTACTTC
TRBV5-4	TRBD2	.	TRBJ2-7	CASSLVVLAGDSYEQYF	TGTGCCAGCAGCTTGGTGGTCCTAGCGGGAGACTCCTACGAGCAGTACTTC
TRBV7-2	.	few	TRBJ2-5	CASRAGSQETQYF	TGTGCCAGCAGGGCCGGGAGCCAAGAGACCCAGTACTTC
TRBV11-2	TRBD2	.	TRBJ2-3	CASSFQRTRMADTQYF	TGTGCCAGCAGCTTCCAACGGACTAGAATGGCGGATACGCAGTATTTT
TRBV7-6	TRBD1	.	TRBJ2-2	CASSTQGDTGELFF	TGTGCCAGCAGCACCCAGGGGGACACCGGGGAGCTGTTTTTT
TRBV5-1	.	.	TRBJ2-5	CASSRSGNQETQYF	TGCGCCAGCTCCCGGAGCGGCAACCAAGAGACCCAGTACTTC
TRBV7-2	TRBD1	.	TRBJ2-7	CASSLGRDRLSYEQYF	TGTGCCAGCAGCTTAGGCCGGGACAGGCTTTCCTACGAGCAGTACTTC
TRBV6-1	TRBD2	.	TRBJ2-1	CATYRGLAGDNEQFF	TGTGCCACGTACCGAGGACTAGCGGGAGACAATGAGCAGTTCTTC
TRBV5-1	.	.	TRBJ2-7	CASSFTATSSGVGQYF	TGCGCCAGCAGCTTTACTGCGACTAGTTCGGGAGTCGGGCAGTACTTC
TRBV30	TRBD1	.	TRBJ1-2	CAWSLDRGTYGYTF	TGTGCCTGGAGTCTGGACAGGGGGACCTATGGCTACACCTTC
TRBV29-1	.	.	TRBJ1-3	CSGGEGDGNTIYF	TGCAGCGGGGGCGAAGGGGATGGAAACACCATATATTTT
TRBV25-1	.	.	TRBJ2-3	CASSGHVGPKSGTDTQYF	TGTGCCAGCAGTGGCCACGTGGGACCGAAAAGCGGCACAGATACGCAGTATTTT
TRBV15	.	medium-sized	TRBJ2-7	CATSRAGGKGSYEQYF	TGTGCCACCAGCAGAGCAGGGGGGAAGGGCTCCTACGAGCAGTACTTC